The source of this T cell receptor beta chain is a study of cytomegalovirus exposure and HLA in healthy donors. Whole-study context: There were about 85 million unique TCRs (from HLA-typed donors) in an early data release.

Germline assignment: CDR1 SGDLS and CDR2 YYNGEE. There are 17 residues in the CDR3. The junction had 5 bases not matched to a gene; V was cut back by 3 bases and J by 0 bases. Study outcomes and limitations: Immune exposure data for these donors was limited to CMV serostatus. The authors confirmed in vitro that a few CMV-associated chains were specific for CMV antigens.

Regarding this clone: Its antigen remains unknown.

13 Jbeta primers and 60 Vbeta primers were used for the PCR. Method: immunoSEQ multiplex PCR; TCRdb's copy keeps in-frame clones and lacks some. This sample has fewer than 200,000 clones; 65% to 90% occur once, and the top ten carry about 2.5%. This TCR was sampled from a male donor in good health and CMV-seronegative. Sequencing was performed on PBMCs. This chain uses TRBV9 with TRBJ2-2; TRBD2 matches 10 bases. For the CDR3, the DNA is TGTGCCAGCAGCGGACCTAGCGGGGGCCCGAACACCGGGGAGCTGTTTTTT. This encodes CASSGPSGGPNTGELFF.